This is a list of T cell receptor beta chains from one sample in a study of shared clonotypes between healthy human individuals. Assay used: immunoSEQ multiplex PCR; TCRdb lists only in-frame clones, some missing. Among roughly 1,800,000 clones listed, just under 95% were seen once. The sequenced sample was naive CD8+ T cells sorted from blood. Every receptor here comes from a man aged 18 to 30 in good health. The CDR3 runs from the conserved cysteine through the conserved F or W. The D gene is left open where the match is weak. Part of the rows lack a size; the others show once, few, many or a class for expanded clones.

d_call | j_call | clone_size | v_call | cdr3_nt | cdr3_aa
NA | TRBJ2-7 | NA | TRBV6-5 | TGTGCCAGCAGTTACTCCCAGGGGGAGGCATCCTACGAGCAGTACTTC | CASSYSQGEASYEQYF
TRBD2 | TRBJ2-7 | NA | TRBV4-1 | TGCGCCAGCAGCCAAGACCTAGCGGGGGGCTCCTACGAGCAGTACTTC | CASSQDLAGGSYEQYF
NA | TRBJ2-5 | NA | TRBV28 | TGTGCCAGCAGGCCGGACGGAGCGAGTCAAGAGACCCAGTACTTC | CASRPDGASQETQYF
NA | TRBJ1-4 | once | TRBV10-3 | TGTGCCATCAGTCCTCGGGCCGAAACTGATAATGAAAAACTGTTTTTT | CAISPRAETDNEKLFF
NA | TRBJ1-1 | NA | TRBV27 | TGTGCCAGCAGTTTCGGGCAAAACACTGAAGCTTTCTTT | CASSFGQNTEAFF
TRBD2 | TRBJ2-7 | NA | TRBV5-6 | TGTGCCAGCAGTCCGGATAGCGGGACGTACGAGCAGTACTTC | CASSPDSGTYEQYF
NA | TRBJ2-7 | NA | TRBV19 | TGTGCCAGTAGTATAGAAAGCGGCGAGATTTACGAGCAGTACTTC | CASSIESGEIYEQYF
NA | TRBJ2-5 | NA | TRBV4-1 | TGCGCCAGCAGCCAAGAGGTGGTCGAGGAGACCCAGTACTTC | CASSQEVVEETQYF
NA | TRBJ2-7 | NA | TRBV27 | TGTGCCAGCAGCGATGACAGCTACGAGCAGTACTTC | CASSDDSYEQYF
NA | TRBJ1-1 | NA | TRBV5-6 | TGTGCCAGCAGCTTTGTTCCGGGACACGAGAACACTGAAGCTTTCTTT | CASSFVPGHENTEAFF
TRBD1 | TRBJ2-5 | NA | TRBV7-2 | TGTGCCAGCAGCAACAGCTACAGGGGGCAAGAGACCCAGTACTTC | CASSNSYRGQETQYF
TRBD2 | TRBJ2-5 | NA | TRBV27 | TGTGCCAGCAGTCCAGGACTAGCGGGGGGGGAAGAGACCCAGTACTTC | CASSPGLAGGEETQYF
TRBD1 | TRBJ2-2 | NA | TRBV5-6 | TGTGCCAGCAGCTCGTTCGACAGGGGGTCCACCGGGGAGCTGTTTTTT | CASSSFDRGSTGELFF
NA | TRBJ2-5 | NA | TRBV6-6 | TGTGCCAGCAGTCAAGCCGTCCAAGAGACCCAGTACTTC | CASSQAVQETQYF
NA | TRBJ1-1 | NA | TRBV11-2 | TGTGCCAGCAGCTTAATTGGGGGCACTGAAGCTTTCTTT | CASSLIGGTEAFF
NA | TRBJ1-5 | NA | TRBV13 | TGTGCCAGCAGCTCCGGGGGTCAGCCCCAGCATTTT | CASSSGGQPQHF
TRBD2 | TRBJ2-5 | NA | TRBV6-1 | TGTGCCAGCAGTGAAGCGCTAGCGGGAGGGCAAGAGACCCAGTACTTC | CASSEALAGGQETQYF
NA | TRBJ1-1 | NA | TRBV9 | TGTGCCAGCAGCGAGGGGACACCGAACACTGAAGCTTTCTTT | CASSEGTPNTEAFF
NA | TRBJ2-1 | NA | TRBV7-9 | TGTGCCAGCAGCTCCCCCCGGGATGAGCAGTTCTTC | CASSSPRDEQFF
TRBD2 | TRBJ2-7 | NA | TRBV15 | TGTGCCACCAGCAATCGACTAGCGGGAGAGAACTACGAGCAGTACTTC | CATSNRLAGENYEQYF
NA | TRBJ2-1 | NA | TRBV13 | TGTGCCAGCAGCTTAGGCCGCAGCCACAATGAGCAGTTCTTC | CASSLGRSHNEQFF
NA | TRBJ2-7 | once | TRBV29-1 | TGCAGCGTAGAGTACAGGAGTTCTGTGACCTACGAGCAGTACTTC | CSVEYRSSVTYEQYF